A selection of T cell receptor beta chains follows, all from one sample in a study of T cell responses to AZD1222 COVID-19 vaccine. This table comes from immunoSEQ multiplex PCR, and its TCRdb copy is limited to in-frame clones, with some not included. The sample lists 60,000 to 100,000 clones; roughly nine tenths were seen once. Specimen: peripheral blood, collected on day 0 of AZD1222 vaccination. All receptors derive from an adult in good health. The conserved cysteine and the conserved F or W are not part of the CDR3 here. Part of the rows lack a size; the others show once, few, many or a class for expanded clones.

>NA|TRBJ1-2|TRBV9
ASSVWDNPNYGYT
>NA|TRBJ1-4|TRBV10-3
AISPRETNEKLF
>NA|TRBJ1-1|TRBV3-1/TRBV3-2
ASSQVSADEAF
>few|TRBJ2-5|TRBV2
ASRGRAGETQY
>NA|TRBJ1-1|TRBV5-4
ASGGQGTEAF
>few|TRBJ2-7|TRBV7-7
ASSTRQGYEQY
>NA|TRBJ2-2|TRBV7-2
ASSLGNRGTGELF
>NA|TRBJ1-2|TRBV6-5
ASNLGQGNGYT
>NA|TRBJ2-2|TRBV7-2
ASSWLAGYNTGELF
>NA|TRBJ2-1|TRBV5-1
ASSLEGLLEQF
>NA|TRBJ2-7|TRBV6-5
ASSFTRAGAHEQY
>NA|TRBJ2-7|TRBV19
ASSSTAGSYEQY
>NA|TRBJ1-3|TRBV7-2
ASALAQGSGNTIY
>NA|TRBJ1-1|TRBV19
ASRDRRNTEAF
>NA|TRBJ2-7|TRBV5-1
ASSSVPGQGSYEQY
>once|TRBJ2-7|TRBV5-1
ASSLGTSANYEQY
>once|TRBJ2-3|TRBV25-1
ASRQGADTQY
>few|TRBJ1-1|TRBV11-2
ASSFNRDGTEAF
>NA|TRBJ1-1|TRBV5-1
ASSSIQGNTEAF
>NA|TRBJ2-1|TRBV11-3
ASSLTRSGRTGALNEQF
>NA|TRBJ2-3|TRBV18
ASSPPVLTDTQY
>NA|TRBJ2-3|TRBV5-1
ASSPRTPDTQY
>NA|TRBJ1-4|TRBV5-1
ASSLGWENEKLF
>NA|TRBJ1-2|TRBV3-1/TRBV3-2
ASSQGTGTGYGYT
>once|TRBJ2-5|TRBV7-8
ASSWRLGKEETQY
>once|TRBJ2-7|TRBV4-1
ASSQRLAETYEQY
>NA|TRBJ2-5|TRBV5-1
ASSLGWTQRAQY